The rows below give T cell receptor beta chains drawn from one sample of a study of blood T cell repertoires in COVID-19. Data came from immunoSEQ multiplex PCR; TCRdb stores just in-frame clones and leaves some out. This table has fewer than 600,000 clones, around 89% appearing once. The sample was PBMCs or T cells enriched from blood (not recorded which). These TCRs come from a woman aged 40 to 55 who had recovered from COVID-19. Both conserved end residues are part of each CDR3. The D gene is left open where the match is weak. Rows may omit the clone size; those that give it use once, few, many or a size class.

TRBJ1-5 | . | . | TRBV7-2 | TGTGCCAGCAGCTTAAGCGGGCCGGGTCAGCCCCAGCATTTT | CASSLSGPGQPQHF
TRBJ2-7 | few | TRBD2 | TRBV7-6 | TGTGCCAGCAGCTTATTATCATTCGGCGGGAGCTCCTACGAGCAGTACTTC | CASSLLSFGGSSYEQYF
TRBJ2-1 | . | . | TRBV18 | TGTGCCAGCTCACCAGGGGCCGTGGATTACAATGAGCAGTTCTTC | CASSPGAVDYNEQFF
TRBJ2-1 | few | TRBD2 | TRBV20-1 | TGCAGTGCTAGTGGACTAGCGGGAGTTGGGAGCTACAATGAGCAGTTCTTC | CSASGLAGVGSYNEQFF
TRBJ2-7 | . | . | TRBV5-1 | TGCGCCAGCAGAAGGGACACTTCCTACGAGCAGTACTTC | CASRRDTSYEQYF
TRBJ1-1 | . | TRBD1 | TRBV5-1 | TGCGCCAGCAGCCCGCGGACAGGGGGGAACACTGAAGCTTTCTTT | CASSPRTGGNTEAFF
TRBJ2-7 | few | TRBD2 | TRBV7-9 | TGTGCCAGCAGCCCCGGGACTAGCGGGACCCTTGGCTACGAGCAGTACTTC | CASSPGTSGTLGYEQYF
TRBJ2-7 | . | TRBD2 | TRBV30 | TGTGCCTGGACCGCCCCTTGGCGGGAGGGACCCGAGCAGTACTTC | CAWTAPWREGPEQYF
TRBJ1-5 | . | . | TRBV7-8 | TGTGCCAGCAGCAGGAGACAGGTTGCCTATCAGCCCCAGCATTTT | CASSRRQVAYQPQHF
TRBJ1-2 | . | TRBD1 | TRBV23-1 | TGCGCCAGCAGTCAAGAAGGGGACAGGGGACATAACTATGGCTACACCTTC | CASSQEGDRGHNYGYTF
TRBJ2-5 | . | . | TRBV29-1 | TGCAGCGTTCGGGGGGCCTCTCAAGAGACCCAGTACTTC | CSVRGASQETQYF
TRBJ2-7 | few | TRBD1 | TRBV2 | TGTGCCAGCAGTAGAGGACAGGGTGGACCCTACGAGCAGTACTTC | CASSRGQGGPYEQYF
TRBJ2-5 | . | . | TRBV5-5 | TGTGCCAGCAGCTCGGGGAGAGCCCCCCAAGAGACCCAGTACTTC | CASSSGRAPQETQYF
TRBJ2-1 | . | TRBD2 | TRBV6-5 | TGTGCCAGCAGTCCCCCTAGCGGGGCCTACAATGAGCAGTTCTTC | CASSPPSGAYNEQFF
TRBJ2-7 | . | . | TRBV7-9 | TGTGCCAGCAGTTATACCCCGGCGGCAGCATCCTACGAGCAGTACTTC | CASSYTPAAASYEQYF
TRBJ2-1 | . | . | TRBV7-9 | TGTGCCAGCAGCTATAACAGGGCCAATGAGCAGTTCTTC | CASSYNRANEQFF
TRBJ2-7 | . | . | TRBV5-1 | TGCGCCAGCAGCCCCCGGGCAGGGGAAGGCTACGAGCAGTACTTC | CASSPRAGEGYEQYF
TRBJ1-2 | few | . | TRBV5-1 | TGCGCCAGCAGACTCGACACTGACTATGGCTACACCTTC | CASRLDTDYGYTF
TRBJ1-1 | . | . | TRBV18 | TGTGCCAGCTCACCACGGACTTTACCGTCGGAGGACACTGAAGCTTTCTTT | CASSPRTLPSEDTEAFF
TRBJ2-3 | . | TRBD1 | TRBV3-1/TRBV3-2 | TGTGCCAGCAGCCATGGGACAGGGCAGGGAACAGATACGCAGTATTTT | CASSHGTGQGTDTQYF
TRBJ1-5 | . | TRBD1 | TRBV5-8 | TGTGCCAGCCGCCCCAGGGGGAGGTGGAACAATCAGCCCCAGCATTTT | CASRPRGRWNNQPQHF
TRBJ1-1 | once | . | TRBV7-2 | TGTGCCAGCAGCTTAGCTGGCAGGAACACTGAAGCTTTCTTT | CASSLAGRNTEAFF
TRBJ1-1 | many | . | TRBV9 | TGTGCCAGCAGCGCCGGAGTGAACACTGAAGCTTTCTTT | CASSAGVNTEAFF
TRBJ1-3 | . | . | TRBV11-2 | TGTGCCAGCAGCTTAGTGCCAGAGCCGAGGAGCTCTGGAAACACCATATATTTT | CASSLVPEPRSSGNTIYF
TRBJ2-7 | . | TRBD2 | TRBV4-3 | TGCGCCAGCAGCCAAGATTTGGTAGCGGGAGTTTACGAGCAGTACTTC | CASSQDLVAGVYEQYF
TRBJ1-2 | . | TRBD1 | TRBV5-1 | TGCGCCAGTGGACCGGACAGGGCCTTTGGCTACACCTTC | CASGPDRAFGYTF
TRBJ2-7 | . | . | TRBV3-1/TRBV3-2 | TGTGCCAGCAGCCAAGATGGCGGGTTAACCTACGAGCAGTACTTC | CASSQDGGLTYEQYF
TRBJ1-2 | once | . | TRBV18 | TGTGCCAGCTCACCACTGAGCAGGGAGGGAGGCTACACCTTC | CASSPLSREGGYTF
TRBJ1-1 | . | . | TRBV6-5 | TGTGCCAGCAGACGCGACAGGGAAGCTTTCTTT | CASRRDREAFF
TRBJ2-5 | once | . | TRBV5-8 | TGTGCCAGCAGCTTGGGTCCTTTCCAAGAGACCCAGTACTTC | CASSLGPFQETQYF